This T cell receptor delta chain derives from a study of γδ T cells in repeated Plasmodium falciparum infection. This clone was counted a few times. Its antigen is not known. The protein TCRdb lists belongs to a much larger clone and differs from this DNA's translation at residue 8, which points to a read error; the protein shown is made from the DNA. TCRdb reprocessed the multiplex PCR reads through CATT. This sample has 45,000 to 60,000 delta-chain clones, with 1.9% found just once. General observations from the study: One small rural Malian village, predominantly a single ethnic group, supplied the cohort. Over time and infection, Vgamma9/Vdelta2+ repertoires remained highly stable and polyclonal. Malian children's Vdelta2-negative repertoires appeared more expanded and less diverse than Australians'.

Vgamma9/Vdelta2+ and Vdelta2-negative gammadelta T cells were flow-sorted from PBMC for bulk sequencing. The CDR3 runs 20 residues. Looked up from germline, CDR1 is TSWWSYY and CDR2 is QGS. With 1 base clipped from V and 1 base from J, the junction kept 18 bases outside the gene matches. Material: gamma-delta T cells from blood. V and J are TRDV1 and TRDJ1, with TRDD3 matching 7 bases. TCRdb is silent on the J gene; assignment here came from matching the DNA to germline. The receptor was isolated from a pool of human donors (malaria-infected and uninfected, not separated). CDR3 region: CALGEHTLFTGELLTDKLIF. CDR3 in DNA: TGTGCTCTTGGGGAACATACCCTCTTCACTGGGGAGCTTCTCACCGATAAACTCATCTTT.